Listed below are T cell receptor beta chains from one sample, sequenced in a study of CD8 T cells in Susac syndrome. TCRdb itself ran the immunoSEQ multiplex PCR reads through MiXCR, one entry per CDR3 protein. This table has about 280,000 distinct CDR3 sequences, about 85% appearing once. The sequencing sample was made of CD8+ T cells from PBMCs. The receptors derive from a human donor with multiple sclerosis. Both conserved end residues are part of each CDR3. D genes are given only for firm matches. Some rows have no size entry. The others give once, few or many, or a class for an expanded clone.

clone_size: once; d_call: TRBD1; v_call: TRBV9; j_call: TRBJ2-1; cdr3_nt: TGTGCCAGCAGCGTAGCTCCCGGGACAGCTAACTACAATGAGCAGTTCTTC; cdr3_aa: CASSVAPGTANYNEQFF
clone_size: -; d_call: -; v_call: TRBV20-1; j_call: TRBJ2-7; cdr3_nt: TGCAGTGCACCAGGACGGAACTACGAGCAGTACTTC; cdr3_aa: CSAPGRNYEQYF
clone_size: -; d_call: TRBD2; v_call: TRBV20-1; j_call: TRBJ2-1; cdr3_nt: TGCAGTGCTAGCGGGAGGGTAAAGACAAATGAGCAGTTCTTC; cdr3_aa: CSASGRVKTNEQFF
clone_size: few; d_call: -; v_call: TRBV6-1; j_call: TRBJ2-7; cdr3_nt: TGTGCCAGCAGTGAAGGGACGGACTACGAGCAGTACTTC; cdr3_aa: CASSEGTDYEQYF
clone_size: once; d_call: -; v_call: TRBV20-1; j_call: TRBJ2-7; cdr3_nt: TGCAGTGCAAACTCCCGGGACTTAACCTACGAGCAGTACTTC; cdr3_aa: CSANSRDLTYEQYF
clone_size: -; d_call: -; v_call: TRBV7-9; j_call: TRBJ1-1; cdr3_nt: TGTGCCAGCAATTCAGGGGCGAAGAATACTGAAGCTTTCTTT; cdr3_aa: CASNSGAKNTEAFF
clone_size: -; d_call: TRBD1; v_call: TRBV28; j_call: TRBJ2-3; cdr3_nt: TGTGCCAGCCAGGGGGCCGATACGCAGTATTTT; cdr3_aa: CASQGADTQYF
clone_size: once; d_call: -; v_call: TRBV24-1; j_call: TRBJ2-6; cdr3_nt: TGTGCAGTGGAAGGGGCCAACGTCCTGACTTTC; cdr3_aa: CAVEGANVLTF
clone_size: -; d_call: TRBD1; v_call: TRBV7-8; j_call: TRBJ1-5; cdr3_nt: TGTGCCAGCAGCTTAGCTGGGACAGGCTCAAGCCAGCCCCAGCATTTT; cdr3_aa: CASSLAGTGSSQPQHF
clone_size: -; d_call: TRBD1; v_call: TRBV29-1; j_call: TRBJ2-1; cdr3_nt: TGCAGCGTTGGTCTGGGACAGGTATCCTACAATGAGCAGTTCTTC; cdr3_aa: CSVGLGQVSYNEQFF
clone_size: -; d_call: TRBD2; v_call: TRBV6-5; j_call: TRBJ2-1; cdr3_nt: TGTGCCAGCAGTTACTCTGGACTAGTCGATCCCTACAATGAGCAGTTCTTC; cdr3_aa: CASSYSGLVDPYNEQFF
clone_size: once; d_call: -; v_call: TRBV4-1; j_call: TRBJ2-4; cdr3_nt: TGCGCCAGCAGCCAAGATCGTGGGAGGAGAGACATTCAGTACTTC; cdr3_aa: CASSQDRGRRDIQYF
clone_size: -; d_call: -; v_call: TRBV12-3/TRBV12-4; j_call: TRBJ1-3; cdr3_nt: TGTGCCAGCAGTTCAAAACAGGGCCTCACTGGAAACACCATATATTTT; cdr3_aa: CASSSKQGLTGNTIYF
clone_size: -; d_call: -; v_call: TRBV28; j_call: TRBJ2-1; cdr3_nt: TGTGCCAGCAGTTTATCGGACGAGAATGAGCAGTTCTTC; cdr3_aa: CASSLSDENEQFF
clone_size: -; d_call: TRBD2; v_call: TRBV13; j_call: TRBJ2-3; cdr3_nt: TGTGCCAGCAGCTTATCTGGACTAGCGGGAGTGTTAGCAGATACGCAGTATTTT; cdr3_aa: CASSLSGLAGVLADTQYF
clone_size: once; d_call: TRBD1; v_call: TRBV27; j_call: TRBJ2-1; cdr3_nt: TGTGCCAGCAGTTTGATTACGGGGACAGGGGGTTACAATGAGCAGTTCTTC; cdr3_aa: CASSLITGTGGYNEQFF
clone_size: -; d_call: -; v_call: TRBV3-1; j_call: TRBJ2-1; cdr3_nt: TGTGCCAGCAGCCAGGCCGGATCGGGCCGGTATGAGCAGTTCTTC; cdr3_aa: CASSQAGSGRYEQFF
clone_size: -; d_call: TRBD2; v_call: TRBV5-1; j_call: TRBJ2-3; cdr3_nt: TGCGCCAGCTTCGCGGGAGGAGTCATATCAGATACGCAGTATTTT; cdr3_aa: CASFAGGVISDTQYF